The 17 T cell receptor beta chains reported below all come from one sample, sequenced in a study of blood T cell repertoires in COVID-19. The protocol was immunoSEQ multiplex PCR, while the TCRdb copy is restricted to in-frame clones and leaves out a portion. Of roughly 100,000 clones in the sample, 88% were seen once. The sample comprised peripheral blood. The origin of the receptors is an older woman with acute or convalescent COVID-19.

CDR3 bases: TGTGCCAGCAGCTTAGGCGACAGGCTAATAAATCAGCCCCAGCATTTT. It codes for CASSLGDRLINQPQHF. This chain links TRBV7-9 with TRBJ1-5; D is possibly TRBD1 (6 bases). Germline lookup yields CDR1 SEHNR and CDR2 FQNEAQ (reference sequence). The V end was cut by 1 base, the J end by 4 bases, with 14 bases between. This CDR3 is 16 amino acids long.

V and J are TRBV2 and TRBJ2-5, with TRBD2 matching over 7 bases. The CDR3 runs 15 residues. Germline-derived CDR1 and CDR2 are SNHLY and FYNNEI. Trimming at V came to 7 bases and at J to 5 bases, leaving 13 bases not matched to a gene. For the CDR3, the DNA is TGTGCCAGCATAAGGGAGGGCTGGACGGAGGAGACCCAGTACTTC. This translates into CASIREGWTEETQYF.

The V gene is TRBV18, the J gene TRBJ1-1, with TRBD1 identical over 9 bases. V trimming: 3 bases; J trimming: 4 bases; junction bases outside the gene matches: 0. The CDR3 is made up of 13 amino acids. Germline V CDR1 and CDR2: KGHSH, LQKENI. The CDR3 loop reads CASSPGQGTEAFF. The CDR3 DNA follows: TGTGCCAGCTCACCGGGACAGGGCACTGAAGCTTTCTTT.

As concerns this clone: At one boundary the junction diverges from the germline segment, which might be a read error. Here the CDR3 reads CARSQGAGGGYTF. CDR3 bases: TGTGCCCGCAGCCAAGGGGCAGGGGGGGGCTACACCTTC. This sequence joins TRBV3-1 (or the pseudogene TRBV3-2) and TRBJ1-2; 7 bases are shared with TRBD1. The CDR3 is 13 amino acids. The germline V gene has CDR1 LGHDT and CDR2 YNNKEL (reference sequence).

This chain uses TRBV7-9 with TRBJ1-2, with 7 bases aligning to TRBD1. V was clipped by 5 bases and J by 6 bases; unmatched bases: 12. CDR1 and CDR2 from the germline V gene are SEHNR and FQNEAQ (reference sequence). CDR3 size: 15 residues. The CDR3 region is CASSRYPQQGNGYTF. The DNA for the CDR3 is TGTGCCAGCAGCCGATACCCTCAACAGGGGAATGGCTACACCTTC.

J is TRBJ1-5 and V is TRBV9, with D maybe TRBD1 (6 bases). Germline CDR1 reads SGDLS; CDR2 reads YYNGEE. This CDR3 has 15 residues. Trimming pared 0 bases from V and 3 bases from J, leaving 10 bases between. The CDR3 here is CASSVGQDHNQPQHF. CDR3 DNA: TGTGCCAGCAGCGTAGGACAGGACCACAATCAGCCCCAGCATTTT. The whole variable domain, remainder taken from reference TRBV9 and TRBJ1-5, is DSGVTQTPKHLITATGQRVTLRCSPRSGDLSVYWYQQSLDQGLQFLIQYYNGEERAKGNILERFSAQQFPDLHSELNLSSLELGDSALYFCASSVGQDHNQPQHFGDGTRLSIL.

This clone showed up just a few times. The J gene is TRBJ2-7, the V gene TRBV20-1; maybe TRBD2 (6 bases). CDR1 is DFQATT, CDR2 SNEGSKA, per germline (reference sequence). The CDR3 contains 14 residues. V was clipped by 3 bases and J by 0 bases, with 12 bases between them. In DNA, the CDR3 is TGCAGTGCTAGTACTAGCACCATCTCCTACGAGCAGTACTTC. Residues: CSASTSTISYEQYF.

The V and J genes are TRBV27 and TRBJ2-3, with 12 bases fitting TRBD2. The V segment lost 6 bases and the J segment 4 bases; nucleotides outside the gene matches: 2. Germline CDR1 is MNHEY and CDR2 is SMNVEV (reference sequence). The CDR3 totals 14 residues. In nucleotides, the CDR3 is TGTGCCAGCAGACTAGCGGGAGGCCCAGATACGCAGTATTTT. Translating gives CASRLAGGPDTQYF.

The chain joins TRBV6-5 to TRBJ2-7, with no clear D. Germline values: CDR1 MNHEY, CDR2 SVGAGI. V dropped 0 bases and J dropped 0 bases, with 9 bases sitting between them. CDR3 size: 15 residues. The CDR3 protein is CASSYSWQASYEQYF. CDR3 DNA sequence: TGTGCCAGCAGTTACTCTTGGCAGGCCTCCTACGAGCAGTACTTC.

V gene TRBV19 combines with J gene TRBJ1-5; the match to TRBD1 covers 8 bases. Germline CDR1 LNHDA, CDR2 SQIVND (reference sequence). The CDR3 spans 15 residues. The V gene end was trimmed by 8 bases and the J gene end by 2 bases; junction bases not matched to a gene: 8. Written as DNA, the CDR3 is TGTGCCAGTGTATTAACAGGGGGTGGCAATCAGCCCCAGCATTTT. This sequence encodes CASVLTGGGNQPQHF.

The genes are TRBV10-2 and TRBJ1-3; a weak D match, TRBD1 (5 bases). Germline V lookup: CDR1 WSHSY, CDR2 SAAADI. V lost 3 bases, J lost 2 bases, and 14 bases lay in between. CDR3 length equals 16 residues. The CDR3 DNA follows: TGCGCCAGCAGTGACCCCCCCAGGGTCACTGGAAACACCATATATTTT. As protein: CASSDPPRVTGNTIYF.

The chain is built from TRBV6-5 and TRBJ2-1; D not resolved. Germline V gene sequence: CDR1 MNHEY, CDR2 SVGAGI. V lost 6 bases and J lost 0, with 12 bases in between. CDR3 length equals 15 residues. The CDR3 region is CASRPGLSSYNEQFF. In nucleotides, the CDR3 is TGTGCCAGCAGACCCGGGTTGAGCTCCTACAATGAGCAGTTCTTC.

This sequence joins TRBV19 and TRBJ1-5; the match to TRBD1 covers 7 bases. CDR1 and CDR2 (germline): LNHDA, SQIVND (reference sequence). V lost 6 bases, J lost 9 bases, and 8 bases stayed unmatched. The CDR3 consists of 13 residues. This CDR3 is CASSRQGGWPQHF. CDR3 nucleotides: TGTGCCAGTAGCAGACAGGGCGGATGGCCCCAGCATTTT.

The chain is built from TRBV6-5 and TRBJ1-4; no clear D gene. The CDR3 has 13 amino acids. CDR1 and CDR2 (germline): MNHEY, SVGAGI. The V and J ends lost 4 bases and 7 bases respectively, with 10 bases between them. The CDR3 here is CASSFSSSEKLFF. The CDR3 DNA reads as TGTGCCAGCAGTTTTTCGAGTAGTGAAAAACTGTTTTTT.

This clone has just one count. The chain employs TRBV7-8 and TRBJ1-2; TRBD1 might be the D (6 bases). Trimming took off 5 bases at V and 4 bases at J, with 8 bases between the two ends. The CDR3 length is 12 residues. In germline, CDR1 is SGHVS, CDR2 FQNEAQ. The CDR3 sequence: CASSPDSYGYTF. CDR3 coding DNA: TGTGCCAGCAGCCCGGACAGCTATGGCTACACCTTC.

The chain couples TRBV2 to TRBJ2-2; 8 bases line up with TRBD1. CDR1 is SNHLY, CDR2 FYNNEI, per germline. This CDR3 contains 14 residues. V dropped 4 bases and J dropped 6; count of bases not matched to a gene: 4. The CDR3 reads CASSVRTGSGELFF. The CDR3 nucleotides read TGTGCCAGCAGTGTTCGGACAGGGTCCGGGGAGCTGTTTTTT.

The rearrangement links TRBV21-1 to TRBJ2-7; the DNA was not compared with TRBD2, the D call given in the table. TRBV21-1 counts as a pseudogene. The CDR3 spans 17 residues. CDR3 sequence (DNA): TGTGCCAGCATAAAGATAGGGGTGGAGGGCCAGGGATGCGAGCAGTACTTC. It specifies CASIKIGVEGQGCEQYF.